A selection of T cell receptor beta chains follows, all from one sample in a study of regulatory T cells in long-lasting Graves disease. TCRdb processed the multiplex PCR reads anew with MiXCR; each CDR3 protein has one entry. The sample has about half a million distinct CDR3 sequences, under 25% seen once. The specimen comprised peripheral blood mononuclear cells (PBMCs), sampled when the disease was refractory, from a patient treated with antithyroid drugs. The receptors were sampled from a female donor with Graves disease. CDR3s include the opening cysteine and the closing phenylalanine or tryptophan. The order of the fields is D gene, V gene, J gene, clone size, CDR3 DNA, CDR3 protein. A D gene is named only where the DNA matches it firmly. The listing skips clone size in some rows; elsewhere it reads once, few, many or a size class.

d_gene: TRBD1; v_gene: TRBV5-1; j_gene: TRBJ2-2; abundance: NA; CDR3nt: TGCGCCAGCAGCCCGTGGGACAGGGGGTTCACCGGGGAGCTGTTTTTT; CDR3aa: CASSPWDRGFTGELFF
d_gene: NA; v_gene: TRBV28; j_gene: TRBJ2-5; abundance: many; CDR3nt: TGTGCCAGCAGTTTTCGGACTCCAGGGGGGGAGACCCAGTACTTC; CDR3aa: CASSFRTPGGETQYF
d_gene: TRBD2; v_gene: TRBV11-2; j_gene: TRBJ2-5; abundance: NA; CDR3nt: TGTGCCAGCAGCTGGGAGGGGTGGGAGGGAGGAGAGACCCAGTACTTC; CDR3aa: CASSWEGWEGGETQYF
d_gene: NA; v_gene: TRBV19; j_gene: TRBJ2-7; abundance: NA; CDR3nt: TGTGCCAGTAGTAAGGGCGACTCCTACGAGCAGTACTTC; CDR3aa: CASSKGDSYEQYF
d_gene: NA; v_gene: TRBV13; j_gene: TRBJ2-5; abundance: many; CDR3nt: TGTGCCAGCAGCATTGGACAGCAAGAGACCCAGTACTTC; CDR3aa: CASSIGQQETQYF
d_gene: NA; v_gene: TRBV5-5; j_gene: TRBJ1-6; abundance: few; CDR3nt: TGTGCCAGCAGCTTGGAGGGAGGAAGTAATTCACCCCTCCACTTT; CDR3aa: CASSLEGGSNSPLHF
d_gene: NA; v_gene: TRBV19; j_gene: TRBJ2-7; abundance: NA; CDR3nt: TGTGCCAGTAGCTCGGCTGTCAACTACGAGCAGTACTTC; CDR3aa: CASSSAVNYEQYF
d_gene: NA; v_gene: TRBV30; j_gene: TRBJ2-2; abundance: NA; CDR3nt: TGTGCCTGGAACTTGGGCGGGGAGCTGTTTTTT; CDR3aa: CAWNLGGELFF
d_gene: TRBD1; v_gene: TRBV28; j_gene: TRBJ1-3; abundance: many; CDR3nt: TGTGCCAGCAGTTTATCTTGGACAGGGGGAAACACCATATATTTT; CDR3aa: CASSLSWTGGNTIYF
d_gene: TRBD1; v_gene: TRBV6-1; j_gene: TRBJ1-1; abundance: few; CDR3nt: TGTGCCAGCAGTACCGACAGGGATGGTAGTATCACTGAAGCTTTCTTT; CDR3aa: CASSTDRDGSITEAFF
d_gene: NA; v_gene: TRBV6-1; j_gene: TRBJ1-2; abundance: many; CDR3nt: TGTGCCAGCAGACAACTTCTATCGGGTGGCTACACCTTC; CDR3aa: CASRQLLSGGYTF
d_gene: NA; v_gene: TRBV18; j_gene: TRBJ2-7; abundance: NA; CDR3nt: TGTGCCAGCTCACCTGTGACAGGTGTGGTATACGAGCAGTACTTC; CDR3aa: CASSPVTGVVYEQYF
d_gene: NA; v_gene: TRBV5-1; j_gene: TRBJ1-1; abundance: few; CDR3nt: TGCGCCAGCAGCGGGGACGCAGAAGCTTTCTTT; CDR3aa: CASSGDAEAFF
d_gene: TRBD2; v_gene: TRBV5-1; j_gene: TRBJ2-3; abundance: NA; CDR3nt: TGCGCCAGCAGCTTGGTAACCGGGAGGGCCCCAGATACGCAGTATTTT; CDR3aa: CASSLVTGRAPDTQYF
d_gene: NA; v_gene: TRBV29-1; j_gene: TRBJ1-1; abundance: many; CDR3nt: TGCAGCGTTGCCCTGGGCATGAACACTGAAGCTTTCTTT; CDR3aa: CSVALGMNTEAFF
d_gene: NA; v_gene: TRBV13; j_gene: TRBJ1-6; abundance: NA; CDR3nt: TGTGCCAGCAGCCTCAGGGACGGGGGATCACCCCTCCACTTT; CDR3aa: CASSLRDGGSPLHF
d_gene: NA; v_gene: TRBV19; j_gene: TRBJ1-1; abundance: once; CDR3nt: TGTGCCAGTAGTCCTGCTTGGAACACTGAAGCTTTCTTT; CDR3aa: CASSPAWNTEAFF
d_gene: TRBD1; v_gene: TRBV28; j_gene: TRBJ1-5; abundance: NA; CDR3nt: TGTGCCAGCAGTTTCGGGGACAGGGCCTATTTT; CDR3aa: CASSFGDRAYF
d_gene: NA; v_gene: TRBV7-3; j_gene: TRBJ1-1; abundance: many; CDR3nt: TGTGCCAGCAGTTGGACGGTCAACACTGAAGCTTTCTTT; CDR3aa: CASSWTVNTEAFF
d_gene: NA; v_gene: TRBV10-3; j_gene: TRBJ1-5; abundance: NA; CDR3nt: TGTGCCATCAGTGAGGGGTTCCAGCCCCAGCATTTT; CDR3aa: CAISEGFQPQHF
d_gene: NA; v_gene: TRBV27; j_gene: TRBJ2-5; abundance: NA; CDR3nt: TGTGCCAGCAGCTCGGGCAGGGGAAGCCAAGAGACCCAGTACTTC; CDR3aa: CASSSGRGSQETQYF
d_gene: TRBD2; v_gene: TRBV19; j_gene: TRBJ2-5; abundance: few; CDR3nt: TGTGCCAGTAGTATGGGGACTAGCGGGAGCCAAGAGACCCAGTACTTC; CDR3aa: CASSMGTSGSQETQYF
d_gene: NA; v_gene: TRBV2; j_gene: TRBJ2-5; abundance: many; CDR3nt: TGTGCCAGCAGTGCAGACAACACGGGGACCCAGTACTTC; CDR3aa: CASSADNTGTQYF